Detailed here is one TCR beta chain. Its antigen is unknown. The sample is drawn from a study of early T cells in non-severe SARS-CoV-2 infection. Individually, cDNA molecules had unique molecular identifiers attached to them. TCRdb re-called the 5' RACE reads through MiXCR, storing one row per CDR3 protein. The sample comprises about 33,000 distinct CDR3 sequences, 5.5% to 8% of which are singletons, and just over 4% rests with the top ten. Points from the study as a whole: Anti-spike CD8 responses were favored by VDJdb matching, which missed private and CD4 specificities.

Deletions cut 7 bases from V and 0 bases from J, with 13 bases between. In germline, CDR1 is SQVTM, CDR2 ANQGSEA. The CDR3 extends over 14 amino acids. This TCR derives from an adult who was a healthcare worker with PCR-confirmed SARS-CoV-2 infection or an uninfected control (not recorded which). The sample was whole blood. The V gene is TRBV29-1, the J gene TRBJ2-1; no reliable D call. The CDR3 region has the DNA TGCAGCGGGAACCAGCTAAGCTCCTACAATGAGCAGTTCTTC. This sequence encodes CSGNQLSSYNEQFF.